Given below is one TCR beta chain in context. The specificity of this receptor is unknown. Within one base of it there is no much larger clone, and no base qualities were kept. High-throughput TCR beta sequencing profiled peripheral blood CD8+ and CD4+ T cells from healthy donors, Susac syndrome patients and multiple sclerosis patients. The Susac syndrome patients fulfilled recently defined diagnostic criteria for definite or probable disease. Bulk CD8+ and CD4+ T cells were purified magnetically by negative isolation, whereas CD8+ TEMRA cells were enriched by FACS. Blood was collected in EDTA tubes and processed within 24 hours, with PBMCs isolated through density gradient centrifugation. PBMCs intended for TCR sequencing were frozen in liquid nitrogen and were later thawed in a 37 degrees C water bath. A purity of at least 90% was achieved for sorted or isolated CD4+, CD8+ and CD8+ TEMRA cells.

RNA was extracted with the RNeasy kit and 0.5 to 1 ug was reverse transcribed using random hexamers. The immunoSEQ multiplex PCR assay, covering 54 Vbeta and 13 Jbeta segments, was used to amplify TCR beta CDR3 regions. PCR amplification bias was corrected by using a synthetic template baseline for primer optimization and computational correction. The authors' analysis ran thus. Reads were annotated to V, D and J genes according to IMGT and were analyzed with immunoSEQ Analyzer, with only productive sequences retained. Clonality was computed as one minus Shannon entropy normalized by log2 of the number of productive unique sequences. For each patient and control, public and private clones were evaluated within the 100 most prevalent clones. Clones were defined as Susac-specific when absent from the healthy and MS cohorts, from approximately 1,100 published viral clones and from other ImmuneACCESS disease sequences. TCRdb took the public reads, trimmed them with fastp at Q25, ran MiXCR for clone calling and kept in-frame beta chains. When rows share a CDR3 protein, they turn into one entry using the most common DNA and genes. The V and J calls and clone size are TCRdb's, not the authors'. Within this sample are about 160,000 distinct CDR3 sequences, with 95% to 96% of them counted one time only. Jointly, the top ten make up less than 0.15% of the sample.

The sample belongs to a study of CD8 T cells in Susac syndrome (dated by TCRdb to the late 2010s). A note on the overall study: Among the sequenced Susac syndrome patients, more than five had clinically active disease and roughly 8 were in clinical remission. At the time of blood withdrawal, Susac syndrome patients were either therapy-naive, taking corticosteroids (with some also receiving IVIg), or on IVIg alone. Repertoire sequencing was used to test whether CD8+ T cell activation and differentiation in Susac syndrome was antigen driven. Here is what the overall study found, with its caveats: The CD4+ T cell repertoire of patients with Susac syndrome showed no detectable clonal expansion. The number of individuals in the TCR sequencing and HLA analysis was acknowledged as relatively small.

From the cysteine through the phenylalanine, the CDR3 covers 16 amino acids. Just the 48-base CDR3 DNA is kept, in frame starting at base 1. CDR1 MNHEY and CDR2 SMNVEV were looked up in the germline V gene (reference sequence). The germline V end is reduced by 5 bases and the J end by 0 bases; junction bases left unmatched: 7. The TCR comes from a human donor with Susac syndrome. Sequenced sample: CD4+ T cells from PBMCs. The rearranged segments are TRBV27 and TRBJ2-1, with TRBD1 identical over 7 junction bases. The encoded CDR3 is CASSRMGQSSYNEQFF. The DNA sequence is TGTGCCAGCAGTCGGATGGGACAGAGCTCCTACAATGAGCAGTTCTTC.